The next 27 T cell receptor beta chains were all read from a single sample in a study of beta chain features in type 1 diabetes. Study findings and constraints: Type 1 diabetes patients had moderately but significantly shorter TCRB CDR3s in all four CD4+ subsets.

Investigators reverse transcribed all isolated RNA, so they sequenced expressed TCRB transcripts. The data were produced by immunoSEQ multiplex PCR, yet TCRdb's version contains in-frame clones alone and is incomplete. Among hundreds of thousands of clones listed, about 14% were seen once. Their specific antigens are unknown. Input material: naive CD4+ T cells from blood. These receptors were collected from a man younger than 30 with type 1 diabetes.

This clone came up a few times. The rearrangement links TRBV30 to TRBJ1-5; no clear D. CDR3 length: 15 amino acids. Germline V gives CDR1 GTSNPN, CDR2 SVGIG (reference sequence). Between the trimmed V and J ends, which lost 8 bases and 0 bases, there was a span of 17 bases. CDR3 DNA sequence: TGTGCCGGCTCCTCTGTCGGAGGTAGCAATCAGCCCCAGCATTTT. This gives the protein CAGSSVGGSNQPQHF.

This sequence joins TRBV5-1 and TRBJ1-1, with D maybe TRBD1 (5 bases). With 8 bases removed from V and 5 bases from J, the gap between germline ends came to 16 bases. In germline, CDR1 is SGHRS, CDR2 YFSETQ. The CDR3 length is 13 residues. In nucleotides, the CDR3 is TGCGCCAGTGACAGTGGATCGAAAACTGAAGCTTTCTTT. Its translation is CASDSGSKTEAFF. The full variable domain, completed using reference TRBV5-1 and TRBJ1-1, is KAGVTQTPRYLIKTRGQQVTLSCSPISGHRSVSWYQQTPGQGLQFLFEYFSETQRNKGNFPGRFSGRQFSNSRSEMNVSTLELGDSALYLCASDSGSKTEAFFGQGTRLTVV.

The chain uses TRBV29-1 and TRBJ1-2, with TRBD1 as a possible D gene (5 bases). CDR3 size: 12 residues. With 4 bases removed from V and 7 bases from J, the gap between germline ends came to 13 bases. The germline V gene has CDR1 SQVTM and CDR2 ANQGSEA. CDR3 in amino acids: CSVGGAGSGYTF. The DNA for the CDR3 is TGCAGCGTTGGCGGGGCAGGGTCTGGCTACACCTTC.

This chain joins TRBV7-9 and TRBJ1-1; D not certain. CDR3 length: 15 amino acids. Germline V lookup: CDR1 SEHNR, CDR2 FQNEAQ (reference sequence). V was pared by 1 base and J by 1 base, with 10 bases between. CDR3 protein: CASSLGLVGNTEAFF. DNA for the CDR3: TGTGCCAGCAGCTTAGGCTTGGTGGGGAACACTGAAGCTTTCTTT.

This chain joins TRBV7-9 and TRBJ2-3; TRBD2 agrees at 9 bases. The CDR3 has 14 residues. Germline V gene sequence: CDR1 SEHNR, CDR2 FQNEAQ (reference sequence). V was clipped by 5 bases and J by 6 bases; unmatched bases: 6. The CDR3 is CASSAGTSWDTQYF. DNA for the CDR3: TGTGCCAGCAGCGCCGGGACTAGCTGGGATACGCAGTATTTT.

The rearrangement joins TRBV9 to TRBJ2-7; 10 bases are shared with TRBD1. CDR3 size: 14 residues. Germline V gene sequence: CDR1 SGDLS, CDR2 YYNGEE. The V gene end was trimmed by 6 bases and the J gene end by 0 bases; junction bases not matched to a gene: 3. The CDR3: CASTRDRGSYEQYF. In nucleotides, the CDR3 is TGTGCCAGCACCAGGGACAGGGGCTCCTACGAGCAGTACTTC.

This chain joins TRBV28 and TRBJ1-2; 7 bases fit TRBD1. Germline CDR1 reads MDHEN; CDR2 reads SYDVKM. CDR3 length equals 13 residues. The J segment lost 5 bases and the V segment lost 7 bases, leaving 7 bases of the junction unmatched. In nucleotides, the CDR3 is TGTGCCAGCACCAGGGACAGAGTATATGGCTACACCTTC. Amino acids: CASTRDRVYGYTF.

The chain is built from TRBV6-1 and TRBJ2-1; D remains ambiguous. This CDR3 spans 14 amino acids. Trimming shortened V by 7 bases and J by 7 bases, and 17 bases separated the two germline ends. The germline V gene has CDR1 MNHNS and CDR2 SASEGT. CDR3 amino acids: CASKGQAQLNEQFF. DNA of the CDR3: TGTGCCAGCAAGGGCCAAGCACAATTGAATGAGCAGTTCTTC.

This clone occurred a few times. The V and J genes are TRBV19 and TRBJ2-5; D not certain. The ends were cut back, 9 bases at V and 4 bases at J, with 9 bases in the middle. The CDR3 loop spans 11 amino acids. Germline values: CDR1 LNHDA, CDR2 SQIVND (reference sequence). Here the CDR3 reads CASRIGETQYF. CDR3 nucleotides: TGTGCCAGCCGGATAGGAGAGACCCAGTACTTC.

This sequence joins TRBV28 and TRBJ2-3; maybe TRBD2 (6 bases). CDR1 is MDHEN and CDR2 is SYDVKM in the germline V gene. This CDR3 spans 16 amino acids. With 6 bases removed from V and 2 bases from J, the gap between germline ends came to 18 bases. The CDR3 region is CASSPGGRTNTDTQYF. CDR3 DNA: TGTGCCAGCAGCCCTGGGGGGAGGACTAACACAGATACGCAGTATTTT.

The chain links TRBV7-9 to TRBJ1-1; 9 bases line up with TRBD1. The CDR3 spans 14 residues. V gave up 6 bases and J gave up 2 bases; unmatched junction bases: 4. In germline, CDR1 is SEHNR, CDR2 FQNEAQ (reference sequence). For the CDR3, the DNA is TGTGCCAGCAGGGTGACAGGGGGTAACACTGAAGCTTTCTTT. This sequence encodes CASRVTGGNTEAFF.

The chain employs TRBV7-9 and TRBJ2-7, with TRBD1 identical over 8 bases. V lost 5 bases and J lost 4; bases outside the gene matches: 10. CDR3 length: 15 amino acids. Germline V CDR1 and CDR2: SEHNR, FQNEAQ (reference sequence). CDR3: CASSGSQGAQYEQYF. CDR3 DNA sequence: TGTGCCAGCAGCGGAAGTCAGGGGGCGCAATACGAGCAGTACTTC.

This clone was seen more than once but under ten times. The CDR3 here is CASSDYITDTQYF. In DNA, the CDR3 is TGTGCCAGCAGTGACTACATCACAGATACGCAGTATTTT. V usage is TRBV2 and J usage is TRBJ2-3, with D unresolved. Trimming took off 3 bases at V and 2 bases at J, with 6 bases between the two ends. This CDR3 is 13 amino acids long. Looked up from germline, CDR1 is SNHLY and CDR2 is FYNNEI.

The chain uses TRBV6-1 and TRBJ1-2; TRBD1 aligns across 7 bases. Germline values: CDR1 MNHNS, CDR2 SASEGT. With V trimmed by 3 bases and J by 4 bases, 17 bases remained unmatched. This CDR3 region has 18 residues. The CDR3 region has the DNA TGTGCCAGCAGTGATGAGGACAGGAGTAAACCGAGGACCTATGGCTACACCTTC. This codes for CASSDEDRSKPRTYGYTF.

The chain carries TRBV14 and TRBJ2-3; TRBD1 is a possible D gene (7 bases). V was trimmed by 0 bases and J by 7 bases, leaving 14 bases between them. This CDR3 comprises 15 residues. Germline V lookup: CDR1 SGHDN, CDR2 FVKESK. Written as DNA, the CDR3 is TGTGCCAGCAGCCAAGATCGGGCAGGGGGGAATACGCAGTATTTT. Amino acids: CASSQDRAGGNTQYF.

The chain uses TRBV27 and TRBJ2-7; D remains unclear. The CDR3 covers 13 residues. V lost 0 bases, J lost 3 bases, and 6 bases lay in between. Germline V gene sequence: CDR1 MNHEY, CDR2 SMNVEV (reference sequence). Here the CDR3 DNA reads TGTGCCAGCAGTTTATCGCTAGGCTACGAGCAGTACTTC. Protein: CASSLSLGYEQYF.

The gene calls are TRBV6-5 and TRBJ2-1; D not resolved. CDR1 MNHEY and CDR2 SVGAGI come from the germline V gene. Trimming took off 6 bases at V and 15 bases at J, with 21 bases between the two ends. The CDR3 totals 13 residues. CDR3 nucleotide sequence: TGTGCCAGCAGCCCCCCTCAGGATACCTTGCGGTTCTTC. This translates into CASSPPQDTLRFF.

This clone turned up a few times. The DNA of the CDR3 is TGCAGCGTACAGGGGCGGACAGATACGCAGTATTTT. This codes for CSVQGRTDTQYF. The chain employs TRBV29-1 and TRBJ2-3, with TRBD1 identical over 7 bases. Unmatched junction bases numbered 3, after V lost 6 bases and J lost 3 bases. This CDR3 comprises 12 residues. CDR1 is SQVTM and CDR2 is ANQGSEA in the germline V gene.

The rearrangement joins TRBV2 to TRBJ2-7; perhaps TRBD2 as D (5 bases). The germline CDR1 and CDR2 sequences are SNHLY and FYNNEI. The CDR3 has 15 amino acids. Trimming pared 1 base from V and 2 bases from J, leaving 12 bases between. The CDR3 is CASSEELARTYEQYF. The CDR3 coding sequence is TGTGCCAGCAGTGAAGAATTAGCGCGGACCTACGAGCAGTACTTC.

The chain joins TRBV7-9 to TRBJ2-7, with D possibly being TRBD2 (6 bases). CDR3 length: 15 amino acids. V was pared by 5 bases and J by 0 bases, with 14 bases between. Germline V gene sequence: CDR1 SEHNR, CDR2 FQNEAQ (reference sequence). This CDR3 is CASSPAGGTSYEQYF. CDR3 in DNA: TGTGCCAGCAGCCCGGCCGGGGGAACCTCCTACGAGCAGTACTTC. Full variable domain (rest looked up from reference TRBV7-9 and TRBJ2-7): DTGVSQNPRHKITKRGQNVTFRCDPISEHNRLYWYRQTLGQGPEFLTYFQNEAQLEKSRLLSDRFSAERPKGSFSTLEIQRTEQGDSAMYLCASSPAGGTSYEQYFGPGTRLTVT.

This clone has only a few counts. CDR3 sequence: CSCSFTDTQYF. CDR3 sequence (DNA): TGCAGTTGTAGCTTTACAGATACGCAGTATTTT. The rearrangement joins TRBV20-1 to TRBJ2-3; unclear D gene. Trimming shortened V by 8 bases and J by 3 bases, and 9 bases separated the two germline ends. The CDR3 has 11 residues. Germline V CDR1 and CDR2: DFQATT, SNEGSKA (reference sequence).

In this sample, this clone turned up a few times. The rearrangement joins TRBV10-3 to TRBJ2-1; TRBD1 agrees at 7 bases. V dropped 5 bases and J dropped 8; count of bases not matched to a gene: 9. Germline V gene sequence: CDR1 ENHRY, CDR2 SYGVKD. The CDR3 spans 14 residues. The CDR3 nucleotides read TGTGCCATCAGTCCCGGGACAGCAGTCGATGAGCAGTTCTTC. This gives the protein CAISPGTAVDEQFF.

J is TRBJ2-3 and V is TRBV18; tentatively, D is TRBD1 or TRBD2 (5 bases each). Germline lookup yields CDR1 KGHSH and CDR2 LQKENI. The CDR3 is 16 amino acids. Trimming removed 1 base from V and 1 base from J, with 12 bases in between. The CDR3 DNA is TGTGCCAGCTCACCACGCGACGGGGCTGGCACAGATACGCAGTATTTT. Amino acid sequence: CASSPRDGAGTDTQYF. The full variable domain, in which reference TRBV18 and TRBJ2-3 provide the parts outside the CDR3, is NAGVMQNPRHLVRRRGQEARLRCSPMKGHSHVYWYRQLPEEGLKFMVYLQKENIIDESGMPKERFSAEFPKEGPSILRIQQVVRGDSAAYFCASSPRDGAGTDTQYFGPGTRLTVL.

The chain is built from TRBV6-5 and TRBJ2-3, with D perhaps TRBD1 (5 bases). Germline V CDR1 and CDR2: MNHEY, SVGAGI. The CDR3 is 14 amino acids. The V end was cut by 7 bases, the J end by 6 bases, with 17 bases between. Here the CDR3 reads CASKVADSGDTQYF. CDR3 nucleotides: TGTGCCAGCAAGGTGGCTGATTCAGGGGATACGCAGTATTTT.

This chain joins TRBV6-5 and TRBJ1-6; no reliable D call. The ends were cut back, 5 bases at V and 9 bases at J, with 14 bases in the middle. Germline V gives CDR1 MNHEY, CDR2 SVGAGI. This CDR3 contains 14 residues. The DNA of the CDR3 is TGTGCCAGCAGTGACCCTGGGGAGGGTTCACCCCTCCACTTT. Translated: CASSDPGEGSPLHF.

This rearrangement joins TRBV27 to TRBJ1-2; maybe TRBD1 (6 bases). V gave up 6 bases and J gave up 8 bases, with 16 bases separating them. There are 13 residues in the CDR3. Germline V CDR1 and CDR2: MNHEY, SMNVEV (reference sequence). CDR3 bases: TGTGCCAGCAGCTCCTTTGGGGGGCAGGGCTACACCTTC. It yields the protein CASSSFGGQGYTF.

The rearrangement joins TRBV9 to TRBJ1-6; tentatively, D is TRBD1 (6 bases). The CDR3 runs to 16 residues. V gave up 4 bases and J gave up 5 bases, with 16 bases separating them. Germline values: CDR1 SGDLS, CDR2 YYNGEE. The CDR3 DNA reads TGTGCCAGCAGCACGCCGGGGGGACAAAATAATTCACCCCTCCACTTT. Translation gives CASSTPGGQNNSPLHF.